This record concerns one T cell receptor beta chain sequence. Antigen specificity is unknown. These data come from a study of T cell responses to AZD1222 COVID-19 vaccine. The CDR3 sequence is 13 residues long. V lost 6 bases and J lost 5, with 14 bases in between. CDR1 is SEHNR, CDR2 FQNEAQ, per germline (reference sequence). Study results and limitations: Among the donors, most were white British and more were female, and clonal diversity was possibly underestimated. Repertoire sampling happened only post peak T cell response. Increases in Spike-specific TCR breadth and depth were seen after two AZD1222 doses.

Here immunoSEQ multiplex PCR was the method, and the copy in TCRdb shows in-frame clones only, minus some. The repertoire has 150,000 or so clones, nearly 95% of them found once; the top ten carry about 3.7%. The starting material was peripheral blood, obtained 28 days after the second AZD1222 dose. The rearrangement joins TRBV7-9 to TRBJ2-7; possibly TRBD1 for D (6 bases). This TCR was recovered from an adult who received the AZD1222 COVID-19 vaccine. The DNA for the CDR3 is TGTGCCAGCAGTATTCAAGGGGGTAACGAGCAGTACTTC. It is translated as CASSIQGGNEQYF.